These T cell receptor beta chains were read from a single sample in a study of T-cell reconstitution after alpha-beta-depleted transplantation in children. TCRdb analysed the PCR reads with MiXCR anew, one entry per CDR3 protein. Of fewer than 700,000 distinct CDR3 sequences in the sample, 10% to 15% were seen once. The source was PBMCs, mostly from graft donor cells, collected 360 days after TCRalphabeta/CD19-depleted stem cell transplant. These receptors were obtained from a male patient younger than 18 who had a stem cell transplant for acute myeloid leukemia, so the T cells may come from the graft donor. The CDR3 runs from the conserved cysteine through the conserved F or W. A D gene is named only where the DNA matches it firmly. Clone size, where shown, is once, few, many, or a class for clones that have expanded.

cdr3_nt: TGCAGCGTTGGTGGGCTAGCGGGCTCCTACAATGAGCAGTTCTTC; cdr3_aa: CSVGGLAGSYNEQFF; clone_size: many; d_call: TRBD2; j_call: TRBJ2-1; v_call: TRBV29-1
cdr3_nt: TGTGCCAGCAGCCAAGATCAGAGGCTAGCGGGATCCTACGAGCAGTACTTC; cdr3_aa: CASSQDQRLAGSYEQYF; clone_size: few; d_call: TRBD2; j_call: TRBJ2-7; v_call: TRBV4-2
cdr3_nt: TGCAGTGCAGACAATCCCGGGACAGGGAGGGACGAGCAGTACTTC; cdr3_aa: CSADNPGTGRDEQYF; clone_size: many; d_call: TRBD1; j_call: TRBJ2-7; v_call: TRBV20-1
cdr3_nt: TGTGCCAGCAATCTAGCGGGAGGGGCAGATACGCAGTATTTT; cdr3_aa: CASNLAGGADTQYF; clone_size: few; d_call: TRBD2; j_call: TRBJ2-3; v_call: TRBV12-3/TRBV12-4
cdr3_nt: TGTGCCAGCAGCCCTCCCTTACCCTACACCGGGGAGCTGTTTTTT; cdr3_aa: CASSPPLPYTGELFF; clone_size: NA; d_call: NA; j_call: TRBJ2-2; v_call: TRBV3-1
cdr3_nt: TGTGCCAGCTCACCACGGCGCGGGAGCGAAAATGAGCAGTTCTTC; cdr3_aa: CASSPRRGSENEQFF; clone_size: NA; d_call: TRBD2; j_call: TRBJ2-1; v_call: TRBV18
cdr3_nt: TGTGCCAGCAGCTTAGGGCTAGGTCAACGGTTCTTC; cdr3_aa: CASSLGLGQRFF; clone_size: few; d_call: NA; j_call: TRBJ2-1; v_call: TRBV7-3
cdr3_nt: TGTGCCAGCAGTTCCTGGACAGGGTACAATGAGCAGTTCTTC; cdr3_aa: CASSSWTGYNEQFF; clone_size: many; d_call: TRBD1; j_call: TRBJ2-1; v_call: TRBV2
cdr3_nt: TGTGCCACCAGTGCCCCCGGGACACTGGGGCTCTACGAGCAGTACTTC; cdr3_aa: CATSAPGTLGLYEQYF; clone_size: NA; d_call: NA; j_call: TRBJ2-7; v_call: TRBV24-1
cdr3_nt: TGCGCCAGCAGCCCCAGACTAGCGGGAGATGTCAACGAGCAGTACTTC; cdr3_aa: CASSPRLAGDVNEQYF; clone_size: NA; d_call: TRBD2; j_call: TRBJ2-7; v_call: TRBV5-1
cdr3_nt: TGTGCCAGCAGCTATTCACCGGGACAGGGGGCGGATACGCAGTATTTT; cdr3_aa: CASSYSPGQGADTQYF; clone_size: few; d_call: TRBD1; j_call: TRBJ2-3; v_call: TRBV7-2
cdr3_nt: TGTGCCAGCAAGTTTCGAAGCGGGAGCTACGAGCAGTACTTC; cdr3_aa: CASKFRSGSYEQYF; clone_size: NA; d_call: TRBD2; j_call: TRBJ2-7; v_call: TRBV28
cdr3_nt: TGTGCCAGCAGTTTCAGCAGGGTCACCTACGAGCAGTACTTC; cdr3_aa: CASSFSRVTYEQYF; clone_size: few; d_call: NA; j_call: TRBJ2-7; v_call: TRBV28
cdr3_nt: TGCGCCAGCAGCTTGGAACCCGGGAGGGCCGAGACCCAGTACTTC; cdr3_aa: CASSLEPGRAETQYF; clone_size: NA; d_call: TRBD2; j_call: TRBJ2-5; v_call: TRBV5-1
cdr3_nt: TGTGCCACCAGCAGAGATCGCCAGGTCTCAGGGCTGTACTTC; cdr3_aa: CATSRDRQVSGLYF; clone_size: NA; d_call: NA; j_call: TRBJ2-4; v_call: TRBV15
cdr3_nt: TGTGCCAGCAGCTTACGGGCGGCTAGCGGGTCCTACAATGAGCAGTTCTTC; cdr3_aa: CASSLRAASGSYNEQFF; clone_size: NA; d_call: TRBD2; j_call: TRBJ2-1; v_call: TRBV11-2
cdr3_nt: TGTGCCAGCAGTCTGGATAGATCATTGGGGAAAGGGACCCAGTACTTC; cdr3_aa: CASSLDRSLGKGTQYF; clone_size: many; d_call: NA; j_call: TRBJ2-5; v_call: TRBV28
cdr3_nt: TGTGCCAGCAGTTTGGGCGCGTATGGCTACACCTTC; cdr3_aa: CASSLGAYGYTF; clone_size: many; d_call: NA; j_call: TRBJ1-2; v_call: TRBV12-3/TRBV12-4
cdr3_nt: TGTGCCAGCACTAGCGGGAGTGAGCAGTTCTTC; cdr3_aa: CASTSGSEQFF; clone_size: NA; d_call: TRBD2; j_call: TRBJ2-1; v_call: TRBV6-5
cdr3_nt: TGTGCCAGCAGGGATACCGGGACATCGAACACTGAAGCTTTCTTT; cdr3_aa: CASRDTGTSNTEAFF; clone_size: NA; d_call: NA; j_call: TRBJ1-1; v_call: TRBV6-1